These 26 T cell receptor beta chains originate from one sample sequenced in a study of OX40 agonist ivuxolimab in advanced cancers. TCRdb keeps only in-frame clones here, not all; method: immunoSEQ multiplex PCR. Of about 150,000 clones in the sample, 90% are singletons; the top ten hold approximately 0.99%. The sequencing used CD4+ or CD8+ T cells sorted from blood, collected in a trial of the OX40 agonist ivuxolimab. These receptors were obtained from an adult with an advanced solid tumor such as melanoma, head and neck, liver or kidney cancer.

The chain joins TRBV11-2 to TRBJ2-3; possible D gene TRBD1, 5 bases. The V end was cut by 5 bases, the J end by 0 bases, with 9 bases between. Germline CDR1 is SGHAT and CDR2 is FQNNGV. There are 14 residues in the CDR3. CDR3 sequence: CASSARQSTDTQYF. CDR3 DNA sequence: TGTGCCAGCAGCGCCCGACAGAGCACAGATACGCAGTATTTT.

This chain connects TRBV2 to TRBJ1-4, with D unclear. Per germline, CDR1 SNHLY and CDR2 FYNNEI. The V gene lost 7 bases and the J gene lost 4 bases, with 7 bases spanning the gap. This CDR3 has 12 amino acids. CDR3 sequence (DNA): TGTGCCAGCAAGGAGGATAATGAAAAACTGTTTTTT. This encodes CASKEDNEKLFF.

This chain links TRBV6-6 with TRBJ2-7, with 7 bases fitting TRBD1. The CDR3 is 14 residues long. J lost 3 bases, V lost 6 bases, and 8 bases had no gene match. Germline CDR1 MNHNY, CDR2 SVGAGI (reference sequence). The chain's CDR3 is CASSIEGQRYEQYF. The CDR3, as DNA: TGTGCCAGCAGCATAGAGGGACAGCGCTACGAGCAGTACTTC.

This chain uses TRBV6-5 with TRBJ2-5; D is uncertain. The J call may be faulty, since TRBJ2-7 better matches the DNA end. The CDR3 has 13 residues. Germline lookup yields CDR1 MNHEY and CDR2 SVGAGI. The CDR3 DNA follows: TGTGCCAGCAGGGGTGGGGAAGCCTACGAGCAGTACTTC. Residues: CASRGGEAYEQYF.

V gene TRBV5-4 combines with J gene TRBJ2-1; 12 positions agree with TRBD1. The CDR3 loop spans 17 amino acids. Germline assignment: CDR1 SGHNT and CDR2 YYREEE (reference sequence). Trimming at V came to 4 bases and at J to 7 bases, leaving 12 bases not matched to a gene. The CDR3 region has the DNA TGTGCCAGCAGCGCCGGTACCGGGACAGGGGGCAGGAATGAGCAGTTCTTC. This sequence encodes CASSAGTGTGGRNEQFF.

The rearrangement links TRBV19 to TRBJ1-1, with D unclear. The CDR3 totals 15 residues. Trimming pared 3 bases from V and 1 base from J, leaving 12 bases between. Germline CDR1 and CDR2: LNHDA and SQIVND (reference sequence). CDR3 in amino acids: CASSIDGGKNTEAFF. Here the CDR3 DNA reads TGTGCCAGTAGTATCGACGGAGGCAAGAACACTGAAGCTTTCTTT. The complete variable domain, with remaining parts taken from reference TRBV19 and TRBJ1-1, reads DGGITQSPKYLFRKEGQNVTLSCEQNLNHDAMYWYRQDPGQGLRLIYYSQIVNDFQKGDIAEGYSVSREKKESFPLTVTSAQKNPTAFYLCASSIDGGKNTEAFFGQGTRLTVV.

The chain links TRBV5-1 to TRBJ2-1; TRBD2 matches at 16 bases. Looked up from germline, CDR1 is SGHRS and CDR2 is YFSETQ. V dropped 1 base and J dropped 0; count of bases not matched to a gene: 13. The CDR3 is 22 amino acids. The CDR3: CASSLYSGTSGRVWDSYNEQFF. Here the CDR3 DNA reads TGCGCCAGCAGCTTGTACTCCGGGACTAGCGGGAGGGTTTGGGACTCCTACAATGAGCAGTTCTTC.

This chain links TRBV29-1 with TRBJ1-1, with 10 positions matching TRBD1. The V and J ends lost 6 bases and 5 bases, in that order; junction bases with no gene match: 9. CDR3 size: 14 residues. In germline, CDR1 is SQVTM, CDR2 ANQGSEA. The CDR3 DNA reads TGCAGCGTCGTGACAGGGGGCGCGGGGACTGAAGCTTTCTTT. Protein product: CSVVTGGAGTEAFF.

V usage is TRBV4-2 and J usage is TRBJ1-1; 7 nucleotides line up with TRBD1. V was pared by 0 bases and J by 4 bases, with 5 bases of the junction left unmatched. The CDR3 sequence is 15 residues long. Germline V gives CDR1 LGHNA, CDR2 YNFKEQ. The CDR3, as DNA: TGTGCCAGCAGCCAAGATGAGCAGGGGGGCACTGAAGCTTTCTTT. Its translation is CASSQDEQGGTEAFF.

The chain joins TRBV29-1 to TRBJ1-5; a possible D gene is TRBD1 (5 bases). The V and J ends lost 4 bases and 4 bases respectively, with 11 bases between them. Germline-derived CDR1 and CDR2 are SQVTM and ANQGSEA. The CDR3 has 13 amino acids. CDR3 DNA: TGCAGCGTTGGGCCAGGGCTTAATCAGCCCCAGCATTTT. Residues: CSVGPGLNQPQHF.

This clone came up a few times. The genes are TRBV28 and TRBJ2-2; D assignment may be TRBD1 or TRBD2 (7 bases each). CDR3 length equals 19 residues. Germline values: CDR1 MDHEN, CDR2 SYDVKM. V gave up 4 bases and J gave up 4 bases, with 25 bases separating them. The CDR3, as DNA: TGTGCCAGCAGTTCACCGGGACAGCAAGCGGGATGGGGCACCGGGGAGCTGTTTTTT. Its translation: CASSSPGQQAGWGTGELFF. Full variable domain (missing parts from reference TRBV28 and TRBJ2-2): DVKVTQSSRYLVKRTGEKVFLECVQDMDHENMFWYRQDPGLGLRLIYFSYDVKMKEKGDIPEGYSVSREKKERFSLILESASTNQTSMYLCASSSPGQQAGWGTGELFFGEGSRLTVL.

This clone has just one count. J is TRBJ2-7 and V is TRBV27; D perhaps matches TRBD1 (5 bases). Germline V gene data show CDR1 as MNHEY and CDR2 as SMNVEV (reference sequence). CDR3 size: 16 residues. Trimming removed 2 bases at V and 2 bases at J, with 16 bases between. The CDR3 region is CASSLAGGWGPYEQYF. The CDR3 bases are TGTGCCAGCAGTTTAGCCGGCGGCTGGGGCCCCTACGAGCAGTACTTC.

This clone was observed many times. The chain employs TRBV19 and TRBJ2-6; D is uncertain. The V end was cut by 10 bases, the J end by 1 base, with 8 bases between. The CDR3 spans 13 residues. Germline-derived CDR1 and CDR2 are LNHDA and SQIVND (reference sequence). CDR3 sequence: CATSESGANVLTF. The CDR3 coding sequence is TGTGCCACTTCCGAGTCTGGGGCCAACGTCCTGACTTTC.

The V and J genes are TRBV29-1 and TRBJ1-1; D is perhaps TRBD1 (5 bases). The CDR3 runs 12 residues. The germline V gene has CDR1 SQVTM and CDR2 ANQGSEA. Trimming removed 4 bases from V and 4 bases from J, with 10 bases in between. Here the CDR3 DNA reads TGCAGCGTTGTTCGGGGCCGCACTGAAGCTTTCTTT. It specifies CSVVRGRTEAFF.

The CDR3 DNA reads TGCGCCAGCAGCTTGAGGGGATCGGACGAGCAGTACTTC. It specifies CASSLRGSDEQYF. J is TRBJ2-5 and V is TRBV5-1, with D possibly matching TRBD1 (5 bases). The J call is uncertain, as TRBJ2-7 better fits the DNA end. The CDR3 covers 13 residues. Germline V gene sequence: CDR1 SGHRS, CDR2 YFSETQ.

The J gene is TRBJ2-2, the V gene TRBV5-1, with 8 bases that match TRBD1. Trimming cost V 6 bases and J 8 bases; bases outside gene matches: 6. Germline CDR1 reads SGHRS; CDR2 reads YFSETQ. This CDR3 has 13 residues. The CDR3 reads CASTGQGSGELFF. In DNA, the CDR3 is TGCGCCAGCACCGGACAGGGCTCGGGGGAGCTGTTTTTT.

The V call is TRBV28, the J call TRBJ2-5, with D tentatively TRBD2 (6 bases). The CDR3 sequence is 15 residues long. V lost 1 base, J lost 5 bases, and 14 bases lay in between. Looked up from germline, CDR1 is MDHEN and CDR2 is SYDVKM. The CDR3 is CASSLSVGEAETQYF. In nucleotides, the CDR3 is TGTGCCAGCAGTTTATCGGTCGGGGAGGCGGAGACCCAGTACTTC.

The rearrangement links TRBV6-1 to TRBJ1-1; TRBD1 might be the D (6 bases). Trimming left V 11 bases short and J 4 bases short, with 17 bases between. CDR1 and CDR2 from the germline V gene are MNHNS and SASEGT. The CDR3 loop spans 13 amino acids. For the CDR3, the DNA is TGTGCCGGAGAACGACAGGTTGGCACTGAAGCTTTCTTT. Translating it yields CAGERQVGTEAFF.

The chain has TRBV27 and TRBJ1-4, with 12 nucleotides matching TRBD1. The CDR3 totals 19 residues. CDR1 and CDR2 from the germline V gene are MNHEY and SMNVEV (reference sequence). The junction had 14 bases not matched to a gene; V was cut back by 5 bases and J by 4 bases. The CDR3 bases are TGTGCCAGCAGTGAACGCACCGGGACAGGGGGCTTTTATAATGAAAAACTGTTTTTT. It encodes CASSERTGTGGFYNEKLFF.

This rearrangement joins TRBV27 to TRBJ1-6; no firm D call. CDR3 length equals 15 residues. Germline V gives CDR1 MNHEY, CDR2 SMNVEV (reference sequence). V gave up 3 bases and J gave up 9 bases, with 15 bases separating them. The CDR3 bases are TGTGCCAGCAGTTTCCTTTATGTGGGAGGTTCACCCCTCCACTTT. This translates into CASSFLYVGGSPLHF.

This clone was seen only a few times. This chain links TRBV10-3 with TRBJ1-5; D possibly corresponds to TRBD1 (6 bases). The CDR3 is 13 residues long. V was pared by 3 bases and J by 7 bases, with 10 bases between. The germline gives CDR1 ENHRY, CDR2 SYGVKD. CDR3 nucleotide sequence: TGTGCCATCAGTGATGAGGGGGAGCAGCCCCAGCATTTT. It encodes CAISDEGEQPQHF.

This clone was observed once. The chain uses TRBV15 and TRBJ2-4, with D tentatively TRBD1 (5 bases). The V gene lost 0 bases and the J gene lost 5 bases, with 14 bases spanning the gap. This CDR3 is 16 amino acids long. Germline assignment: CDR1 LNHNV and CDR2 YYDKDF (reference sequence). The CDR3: CATSRDYQGTQNIQYF. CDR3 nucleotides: TGTGCCACCAGCAGAGATTATCAGGGTACACAAAACATTCAGTACTTC.

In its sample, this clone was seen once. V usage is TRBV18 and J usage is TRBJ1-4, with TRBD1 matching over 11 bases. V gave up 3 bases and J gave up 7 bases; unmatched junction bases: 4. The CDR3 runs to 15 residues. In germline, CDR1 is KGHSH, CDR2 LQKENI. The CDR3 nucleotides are TGTGCCAGCTCACCCGGGACAGGGGGAACTGAAAAACTGTTTTTT. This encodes CASSPGTGGTEKLFF.

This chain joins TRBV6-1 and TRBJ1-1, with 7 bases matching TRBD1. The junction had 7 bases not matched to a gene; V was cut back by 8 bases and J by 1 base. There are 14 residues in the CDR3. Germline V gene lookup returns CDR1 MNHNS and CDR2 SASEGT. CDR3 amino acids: CASSRQGGNTEAFF. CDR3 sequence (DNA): TGTGCCAGCTCCCGACAGGGAGGGAACACTGAAGCTTTCTTT.

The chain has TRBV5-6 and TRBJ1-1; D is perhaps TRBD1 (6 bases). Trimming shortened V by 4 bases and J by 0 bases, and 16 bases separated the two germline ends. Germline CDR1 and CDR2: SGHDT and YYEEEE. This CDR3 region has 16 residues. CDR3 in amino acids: CASSLPLGGVNTEAFF. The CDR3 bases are TGTGCCAGCAGCCTCCCCCTCGGGGGCGTGAACACTGAAGCTTTCTTT.

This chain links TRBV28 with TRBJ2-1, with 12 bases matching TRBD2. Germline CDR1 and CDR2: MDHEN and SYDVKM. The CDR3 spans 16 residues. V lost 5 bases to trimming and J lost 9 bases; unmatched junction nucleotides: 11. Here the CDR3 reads CASSDPRLAGAGEQFF. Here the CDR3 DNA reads TGTGCCAGCAGTGACCCCCGACTAGCGGGAGCGGGTGAGCAGTTCTTC.